Listed here is a single T cell receptor (beta chain). Its specificity is not known. With 60 Vbeta and 13 Jbeta primers, the PCR was carried out. Produced via immunoSEQ multiplex PCR; TCRdb's table is partial and in-frame only. Of 95,000 to 150,000 clones listed, 50% to 80% were seen once; the top ten hold more than 6.5%. The data derive from a study of cytomegalovirus exposure and HLA in healthy donors. Study-wide findings and caveats: The authors later found HLA-associated TCR beta chains more clonally expanded than equally common others.

The germline V and J ends were trimmed by 2 bases and 0 bases, with 15 bases remaining between them. CDR1 SGHVS and CDR2 FNYEAQ come from the germline V gene. The CDR3 runs to 17 residues. The chain has TRBV7-6 and TRBJ2-3, with a possible D match to TRBD2 (6 bases). The sample was PBMCs. This clonotype was obtained from a woman aged 40-49 years in good health and CMV-seropositive. CDR3 DNA: TGTGCCAGCAGCTTAACTAGCCTAGCGACTAGCACAGATACGCAGTATTTT. This sequence encodes CASSLTSLATSTDTQYF.